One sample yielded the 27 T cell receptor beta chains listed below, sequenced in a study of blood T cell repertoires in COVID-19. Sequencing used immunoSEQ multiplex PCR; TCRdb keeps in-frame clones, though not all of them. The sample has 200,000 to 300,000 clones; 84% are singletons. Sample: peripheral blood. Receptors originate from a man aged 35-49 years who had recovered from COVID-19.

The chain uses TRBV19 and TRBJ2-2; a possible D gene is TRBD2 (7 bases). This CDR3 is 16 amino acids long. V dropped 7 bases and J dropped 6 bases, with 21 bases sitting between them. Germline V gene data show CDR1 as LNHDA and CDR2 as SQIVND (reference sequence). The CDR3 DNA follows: TGTGCCAGTACCGGGGGCGTTAGGGCGGGAGCCGGGGAGCTGTTTTTT. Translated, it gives CASTGGVRAGAGELFF.

CDR3 sequence: CASSYSTQGAAEAFF. The CDR3 DNA is TGTGCCAGCAGTTACTCGACTCAGGGGGCAGCTGAAGCTTTCTTT. The chain joins TRBV6-6 to TRBJ1-1; 8 nucleotides match TRBD1. The CDR3 spans 15 residues. CDR1 and CDR2 (germline): MNHNY, SVGAGI (reference sequence). The V gene end was trimmed by 0 bases and the J gene end by 6 bases; junction bases not matched to a gene: 6.

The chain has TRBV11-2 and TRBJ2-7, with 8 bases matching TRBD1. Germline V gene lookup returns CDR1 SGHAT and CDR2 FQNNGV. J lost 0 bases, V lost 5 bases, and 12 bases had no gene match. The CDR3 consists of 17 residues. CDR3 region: CASSRAWTGQSSYEQYF. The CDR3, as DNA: TGTGCCAGCAGCCGGGCTTGGACAGGGCAAAGCTCCTACGAGCAGTACTTC.

CDR3 nucleotide sequence: TGTGCCATCAGTGATGCGCGGAACACCGGGGAGCTGTTTTTT. Residues: CAISDARNTGELFF. This rearrangement joins TRBV10-3 to TRBJ2-2; D not resolved. V lost 3 bases and J 1 base, leaving 6 bases between the germline ends. This CDR3 region has 14 residues. Per germline, CDR1 ENHRY and CDR2 SYGVKD.

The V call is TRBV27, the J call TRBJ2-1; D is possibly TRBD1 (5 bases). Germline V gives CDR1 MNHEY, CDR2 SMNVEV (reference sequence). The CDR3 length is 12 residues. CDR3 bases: TGTGCTGCAGGGCAGATCTACAATGAGCAGTTCTTC. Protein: CAAGQIYNEQFF.

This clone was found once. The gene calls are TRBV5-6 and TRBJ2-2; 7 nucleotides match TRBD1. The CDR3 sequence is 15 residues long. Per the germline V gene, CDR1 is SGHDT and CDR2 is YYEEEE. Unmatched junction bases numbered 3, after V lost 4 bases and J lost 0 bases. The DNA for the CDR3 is TGTGCCAGCAGCGTCCAGGGGGCGAACACCGGGGAGCTGTTTTTT. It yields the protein CASSVQGANTGELFF.

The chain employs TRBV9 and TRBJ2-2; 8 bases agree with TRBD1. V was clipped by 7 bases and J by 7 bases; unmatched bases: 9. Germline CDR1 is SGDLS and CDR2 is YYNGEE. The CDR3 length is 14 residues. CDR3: CASCLRGRDGELFF. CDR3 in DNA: TGTGCCAGCTGCCTCAGGGGGCGAGACGGGGAGCTGTTTTTT.

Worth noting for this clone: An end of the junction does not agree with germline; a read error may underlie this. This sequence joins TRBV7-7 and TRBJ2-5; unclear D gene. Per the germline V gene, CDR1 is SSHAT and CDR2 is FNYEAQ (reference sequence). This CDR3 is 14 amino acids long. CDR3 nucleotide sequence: TGTGCTAGCAGCCTCCAGCCGGGTGAAGAGACCCAGTACTTC. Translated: CASSLQPGEETQYF.

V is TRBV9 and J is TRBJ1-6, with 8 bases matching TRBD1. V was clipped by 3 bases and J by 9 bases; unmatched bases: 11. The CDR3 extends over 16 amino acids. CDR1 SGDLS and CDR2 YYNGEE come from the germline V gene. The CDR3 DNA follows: TGTGCCAGCAGCGCTGCGTCGACAGGGGTGGGTTCACCCCTCCACTTT. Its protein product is CASSAASTGVGSPLHF.

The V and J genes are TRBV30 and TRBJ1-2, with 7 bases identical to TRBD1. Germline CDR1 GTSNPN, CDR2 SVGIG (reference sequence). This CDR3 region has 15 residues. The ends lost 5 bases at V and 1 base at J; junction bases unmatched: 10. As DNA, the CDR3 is TGTGCCTGGGGAAGGAGGGGGCGAGGTAACTATGGCTACACCTTC. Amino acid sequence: CAWGRRGRGNYGYTF.

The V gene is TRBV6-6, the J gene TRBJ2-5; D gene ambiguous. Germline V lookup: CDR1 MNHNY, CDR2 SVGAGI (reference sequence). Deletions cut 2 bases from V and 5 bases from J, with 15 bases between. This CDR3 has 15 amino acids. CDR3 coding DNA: TGTGCCAGCAGTTACGTTTCCGGTACGTTGGAGACCCAGTACTTC. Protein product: CASSYVSGTLETQYF.

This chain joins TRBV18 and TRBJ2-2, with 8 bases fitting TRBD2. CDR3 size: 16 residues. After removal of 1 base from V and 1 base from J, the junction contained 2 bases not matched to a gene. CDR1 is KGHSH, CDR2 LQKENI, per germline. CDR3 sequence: CASSPLAGGNTGELFF. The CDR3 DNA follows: TGTGCCAGCTCACCACTGGCGGGAGGGAACACCGGGGAGCTGTTTTTT.

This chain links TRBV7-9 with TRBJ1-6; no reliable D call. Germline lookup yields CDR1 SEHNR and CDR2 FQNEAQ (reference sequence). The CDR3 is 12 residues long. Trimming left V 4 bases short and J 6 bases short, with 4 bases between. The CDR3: CASSSGNSPLHF. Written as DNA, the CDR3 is TGTGCCAGCAGCTCCGGTAATTCACCCCTCCACTTT.

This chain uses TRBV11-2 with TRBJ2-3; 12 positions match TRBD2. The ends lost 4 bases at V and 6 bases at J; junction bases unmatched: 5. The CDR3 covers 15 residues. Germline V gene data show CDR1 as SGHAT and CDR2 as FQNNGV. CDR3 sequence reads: CASSSRLAGADTQYF. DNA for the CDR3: TGTGCCAGCAGCTCCAGACTAGCGGGAGCCGATACGCAGTATTTT.

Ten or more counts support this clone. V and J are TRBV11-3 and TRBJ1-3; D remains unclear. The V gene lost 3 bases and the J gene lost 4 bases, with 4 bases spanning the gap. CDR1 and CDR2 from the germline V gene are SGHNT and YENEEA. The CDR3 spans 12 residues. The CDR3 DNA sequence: TGTGCCAGCAGCTTCGAGGGAAACACCATATATTTT. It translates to CASSFEGNTIYF.

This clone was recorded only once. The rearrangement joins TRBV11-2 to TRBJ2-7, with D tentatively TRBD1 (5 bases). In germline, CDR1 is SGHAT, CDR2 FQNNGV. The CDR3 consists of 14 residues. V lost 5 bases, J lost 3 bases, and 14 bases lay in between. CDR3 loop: CASSALQGSYEQYF. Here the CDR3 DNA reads TGTGCCAGCAGCGCTCTCCAGGGTAGCTACGAGCAGTACTTC.

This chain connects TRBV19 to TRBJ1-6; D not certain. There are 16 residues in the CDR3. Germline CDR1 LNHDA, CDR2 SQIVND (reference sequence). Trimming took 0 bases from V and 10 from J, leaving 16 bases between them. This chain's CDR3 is CASSIDPAGGDSPLHF. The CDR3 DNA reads TGTGCCAGTAGTATAGATCCGGCAGGAGGAGACTCACCCCTCCACTTT. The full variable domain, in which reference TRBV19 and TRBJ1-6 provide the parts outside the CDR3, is DGGITQSPKYLFRKEGQNVTLSCEQNLNHDAMYWYRQDPGQGLRLIYYSQIVNDFQKGDIAEGYSVSREKKESFPLTVTSAQKNPTAFYLCASSIDPAGGDSPLHFGNGTRLTVT.

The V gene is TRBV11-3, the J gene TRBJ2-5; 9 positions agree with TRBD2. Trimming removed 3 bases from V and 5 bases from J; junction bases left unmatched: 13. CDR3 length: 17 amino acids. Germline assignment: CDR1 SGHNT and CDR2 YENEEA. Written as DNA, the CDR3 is TGTGCCAGCAGCTTTGGGAGCGGGGGGCTCTTAGGGGAGACCCAGTACTTC. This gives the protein CASSFGSGGLLGETQYF. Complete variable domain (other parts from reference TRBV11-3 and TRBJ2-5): EAGVVQSPRYKIIEKKQPVAFWCNPISGHNTLYWYLQNLGQGPELLIRYENEEAVDDSQLPKDRFSAERLKGVDSTLKIQPAELGDSAVYLCASSFGSGGLLGETQYFGPGTRLLVL.

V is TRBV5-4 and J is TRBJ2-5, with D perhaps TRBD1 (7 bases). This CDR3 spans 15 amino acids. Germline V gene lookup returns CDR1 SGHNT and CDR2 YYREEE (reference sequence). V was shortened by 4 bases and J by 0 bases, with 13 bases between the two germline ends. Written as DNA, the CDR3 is TGTGCCAGCAGCCATGACAGGGACTACCAAGAGACCCAGTACTTC. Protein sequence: CASSHDRDYQETQYF.

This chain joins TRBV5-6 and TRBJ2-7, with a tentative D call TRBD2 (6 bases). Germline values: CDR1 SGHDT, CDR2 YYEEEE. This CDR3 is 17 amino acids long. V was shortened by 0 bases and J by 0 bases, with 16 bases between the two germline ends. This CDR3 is CASSLGPPGDDSYEQYF. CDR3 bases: TGTGCCAGCAGCTTGGGGCCGCCGGGGGACGACTCCTACGAGCAGTACTTC.

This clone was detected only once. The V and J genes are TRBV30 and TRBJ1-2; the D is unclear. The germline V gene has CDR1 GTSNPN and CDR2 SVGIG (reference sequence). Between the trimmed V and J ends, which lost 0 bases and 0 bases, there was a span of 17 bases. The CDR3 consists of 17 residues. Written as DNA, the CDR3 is TGTGCCTGGAGTGTACTACTACACGGCGTTACTAACTATGGCTACACCTTC. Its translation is CAWSVLLHGVTNYGYTF.

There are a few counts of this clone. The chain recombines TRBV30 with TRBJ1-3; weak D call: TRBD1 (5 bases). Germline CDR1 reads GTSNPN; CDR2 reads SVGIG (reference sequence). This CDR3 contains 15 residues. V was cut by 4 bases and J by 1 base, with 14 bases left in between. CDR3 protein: CAWKVGSGSGNTIYF. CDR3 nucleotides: TGTGCCTGGAAGGTTGGGTCAGGGTCTGGAAACACCATATATTTT.

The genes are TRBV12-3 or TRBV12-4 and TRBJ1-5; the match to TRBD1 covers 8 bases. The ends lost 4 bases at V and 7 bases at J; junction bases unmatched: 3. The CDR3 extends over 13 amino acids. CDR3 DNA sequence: TGTGCCAGCAGTTCAGGGGGCGAACAGCCCCAGCATTTT. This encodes CASSSGGEQPQHF.

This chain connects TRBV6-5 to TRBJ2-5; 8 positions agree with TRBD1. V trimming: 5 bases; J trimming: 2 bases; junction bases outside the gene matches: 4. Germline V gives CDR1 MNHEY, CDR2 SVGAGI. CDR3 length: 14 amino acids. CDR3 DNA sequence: TGTGCCAGCAGTACAACAGGGGGACAAGAGACCCAGTACTTC. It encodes CASSTTGGQETQYF.

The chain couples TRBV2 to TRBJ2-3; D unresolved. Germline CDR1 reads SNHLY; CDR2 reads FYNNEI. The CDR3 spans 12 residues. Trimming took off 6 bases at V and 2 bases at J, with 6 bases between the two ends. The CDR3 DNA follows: TGTGCCAGCAGCTCAGTCACAGATACGCAGTATTTT. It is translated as CASSSVTDTQYF. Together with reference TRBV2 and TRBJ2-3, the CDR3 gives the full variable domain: EPEVTQTPSHQVTQMGQEVILRCVPISNHLYFYWYRQILGQKVEFLVSFYNNEISEKSEIFDDQFSVERPDGSNFTLKIRSTKLEDSAMYFCASSSVTDTQYFGPGTRLTVL.

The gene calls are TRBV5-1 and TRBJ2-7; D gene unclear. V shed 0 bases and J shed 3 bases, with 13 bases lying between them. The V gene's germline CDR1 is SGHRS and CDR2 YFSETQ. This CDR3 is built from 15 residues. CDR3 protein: CASSLEAGSYYEQYF. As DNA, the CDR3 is TGCGCCAGCAGCTTGGAGGCAGGCAGTTACTACGAGCAGTACTTC.

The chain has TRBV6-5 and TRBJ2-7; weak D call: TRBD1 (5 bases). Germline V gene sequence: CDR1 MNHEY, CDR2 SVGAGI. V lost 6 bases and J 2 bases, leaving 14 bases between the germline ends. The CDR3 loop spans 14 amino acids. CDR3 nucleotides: TGTGCCAGCAGCCTCGACAGCTTAGCCTACGAGCAGTACTTC. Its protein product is CASSLDSLAYEQYF.